This TCR beta chain was recovered during a study of vaccination and CD4 T cells after COVID-19. The trim removed 3 bases at V and 4 bases at J, leaving 10 bases unmatched. The CDR3 runs 18 residues. Germline CDR1 is DFQATT and CDR2 is SNEGSKA (reference sequence). Cultured CD4+ T-cell DNA underwent Oncomine TCR Beta short-read sequencing. In this case, cultured CD4+ T cells provided the extracted genomic DNA. In TCRdb, the PCR reads were re-called with MiXCR into one record per CDR3 protein. The table has around 20,000 distinct CDR3 sequences, around 50% seen once; the top ten hold approximately 6%. Specified treatment: approximately 10-day PBMC culture with coronavirus spike peptide pools or control peptides (ViraFEST assay). In its sample, this clonotype was seen a few times. Antigen unknown.

The chain joins TRBV20-1 to TRBJ2-2, with 14 nucleotides matching TRBD2. The TCR sequence derives from a human donor who had recovered from COVID-19. Material for sequencing was CD4+ T cells from blood, cultured in vitro. This CDR3 reads CSARWPGLAGVGTGELFF. CDR3 bases: TGCAGTGCTAGGTGGCCGGGACTAGCGGGAGTTGGCACCGGGGAGCTGTTTTTT.